These T cell receptor beta chains were read from a single sample in a study of shared clonotypes between healthy human individuals. Here immunoSEQ multiplex PCR was the method, and the copy in TCRdb shows in-frame clones only, minus some. The data contain fewer than 200,000 clones, 80% to 95% of them singletons. Source material: naive CD4+ T cells sorted from blood. These TCRs come from a woman in her twenties or thirties in good health. Each CDR3 is given with its conserved first and last residue. A D gene is named only where the DNA matches it firmly. Rows may omit the clone size; those that give it use once, few, many or a size class.

>-|-|TRBV29-1|TRBJ2-7
TGCAGCGTGCGAATGGCTGGCGACGAGCAGTACTTC
CSVRMAGDEQYF
>TRBD1|-|TRBV5-1|TRBJ2-7
TGCGCCAGCAGCATGACAGGGGGCATTCGCATGTACGAGCAGTACTTC
CASSMTGGIRMYEQYF
>-|-|TRBV27|TRBJ2-1
TGTGCCAGCAGTTTTTACAATGAGCAGTTCTTC
CASSFYNEQFF
>TRBD1|-|TRBV28|TRBJ1-5
TGTGCCAGCAGTCCCCGACAGGGGGCCGGTGGTAGCAATCAGCCCCAGCATTTT
CASSPRQGAGGSNQPQHF
>-|-|TRBV9|TRBJ2-7
TGTGCCAGCAGCCCAGGGCCCGTTTCCTACGAGCAGTACTTC
CASSPGPVSYEQYF
>-|-|TRBV27|TRBJ2-5
TGTGCCAGCAGTTTACCCGGAAGGGAGCAGTACTTC
CASSLPGREQYF
>TRBD1|-|TRBV29-1|TRBJ2-5
TGCAGCGTTGACAATGTAGGGGGCGAGTACCAAGAGACCCAGTACTTC
CSVDNVGGEYQETQYF
>-|-|TRBV18|TRBJ2-7
TGTGCCAGCTCACCTCGGGCAGATTCCTACGAGCAGTACTTC
CASSPRADSYEQYF
>TRBD1|-|TRBV11-2|TRBJ2-7
TGTGCCAGCAGCTCCGGACAGGGGGCGCACGAGCAGTACTTC
CASSSGQGAHEQYF
>-|-|TRBV29-1|TRBJ2-3
TGCAGCGGACAACAGGTTCTAGATACGCAGTATTTT
CSGQQVLDTQYF
>TRBD2|once|TRBV6-6|TRBJ2-5
TGTGCCAGCAGTTACCAGGGACTAGCGGAAGAGACCCAGTACTTC
CASSYQGLAEETQYF
>TRBD2|-|TRBV18|TRBJ2-1
TGTGCCAGCTCTCCGGGACTAGCGGGAGGCAATGAGCAGTTCTTC
CASSPGLAGGNEQFF
>TRBD2|-|TRBV29-1|TRBJ2-7
TGCAGCGTAGCCGGGACTAGCGGGAGGGGCTCCTACGAGCAGTACTTC
CSVAGTSGRGSYEQYF
>-|-|TRBV11-1|TRBJ2-7
TGTGCCAGCAGCTCCGGGTCCGGCGATGGCGGCGAGCAGTACTTC
CASSSGSGDGGEQYF
>TRBD1|-|TRBV6-5|TRBJ2-7
TGTGCCAGCAGTTACTCGGGGACAGGGGGACCTTACGAGCAGTACTTC
CASSYSGTGGPYEQYF
>-|-|TRBV28|TRBJ2-1
TGTGCCAGCAGTCTACCGCGGGTTCGCAATGAGCAGTTCTTC
CASSLPRVRNEQFF
>-|-|TRBV6-4|TRBJ2-7
TGTGCCAGCAGTGACTCGTTACGTGCCCGGCAGGGTCCTACCGAGGAGCAGTACTTC
CASSDSLRARQGPTEEQYF
>-|-|TRBV27|TRBJ1-1
TGTGCCAGCAGTTCCGGGCGGAACACTGAAGCTTTCTTT
CASSSGRNTEAFF
>TRBD1|-|TRBV5-4|TRBJ2-7
TGTGCCAGCAGCATGGACAGGGCCTACGAGCAGTACTTC
CASSMDRAYEQYF
>-|few|TRBV6-5|TRBJ1-5
TGTGCCAGCGGGGAAGAACAAGGGCCCCAGCATTTT
CASGEEQGPQHF
>-|few|TRBV6-4|TRBJ2-7
TGTGCCAGCAGTGACCGCTACGAGCAGTACTTC
CASSDRYEQYF
>-|-|TRBV19|TRBJ1-5
TGTGCCAGTAGTTGGGGGTCATTCGCGAGGGGAAGGAGCAATCAGCCCCAGCATTTT
CASSWGSFARGRSNQPQHF
>-|-|TRBV28|TRBJ1-2
TGTGCCAGCAGTGAATCGGGCAGGCCAGAGTATGGCTACACCTTC
CASSESGRPEYGYTF
>-|-|TRBV7-6|TRBJ1-1
TGTGCCAGCAGTTCAAGTCCGGGGACTGAAGCTTTCTTT
CASSSSPGTEAFF
>-|-|TRBV27|TRBJ1-6
TGTGCCAGCAGTGCCTGGGGGCTCCAGAGATCACCCCTCCACTTT
CASSAWGLQRSPLHF
>-|-|TRBV15|TRBJ2-5
TGTGCCACCAGCAGTTTTCTAGAGACCCAGTACTTC
CATSSFLETQYF
>TRBD1|once|TRBV7-8|TRBJ2-7
TGTGCCAGCAGCAGGACAGGGCTCTCCTACGAGCAGTACTTC
CASSRTGLSYEQYF
>TRBD2|-|TRBV5-4|TRBJ2-1
TGTGCCAGCAGCTTTAGGCTAGCGGGACCCAATGAGCAGTTCTTC
CASSFRLAGPNEQFF
>-|-|TRBV19|TRBJ2-2
TGTGCCAGTAGTTGGGCCGGACCCAGCACCGGGGAGCTGTTTTTT
CASSWAGPSTGELFF
>TRBD2|-|TRBV18|TRBJ2-6
TGTGCCAGCTCACCTCGAGGACTAGCGGGAGCTGGGGCCAACGTCCTGACTTTC
CASSPRGLAGAGANVLTF
>-|-|TRBV7-9|TRBJ2-7
TGTGCCAGCAGCTTAGCGCTATACTACGAGCAGTACTTC
CASSLALYYEQYF
>-|-|TRBV18|TRBJ2-3
TGTGCCAGCTCACCGACCGGGGCCGATACGCAGTATTTT
CASSPTGADTQYF
>TRBD1|-|TRBV7-9|TRBJ1-1
TGTGCCAGCAGCCCGCCGGGGACAGGAATCGCTGAAGCTTTCTTT
CASSPPGTGIAEAFF
>-|-|TRBV30|TRBJ2-6
TGTGCCTGGAGTCCTTTACCGACTAGAAAGCTCCTCTCTGGGGCCAACGTCCTGACTTTC
CAWSPLPTRKLLSGANVLTF
>-|-|TRBV28|TRBJ1-3
TGTGCCAGCGGCCCAGTGGTGGGTGGAAACACCATATATTTT
CASGPVVGGNTIYF
>TRBD1|-|TRBV7-9|TRBJ1-1
TGTGCCAGCAGCCCCCGGGACAGATCTTCCGAAGCTTTCTTT
CASSPRDRSSEAFF
>-|-|TRBV5-1|TRBJ2-6
TGCGCCAGCAGCTTGGATGGGGGGGCCAACGTCCTGACTTTC
CASSLDGGANVLTF
>-|-|TRBV30|TRBJ2-7
TGTGCCTGGAGTCTAGCCTACGAGCAGTACTTC
CAWSLAYEQYF
>-|-|TRBV6-4|TRBJ1-4
TGTGCCAGCAGTGACTCGTCATCTGACCGGCTAAAACAGGGATATGAAAAACTGTTTTTT
CASSDSSSDRLKQGYEKLFF
>-|-|TRBV7-8|TRBJ1-3
TGTGCCAGCAGCTTAGAGGAGGGTAAAGGAAACACCATATATTTT
CASSLEEGKGNTIYF
>TRBD1|-|TRBV6-4|TRBJ1-5
TGTGCCAGCAGTGACTGGAACACTCCGGGACAGGTTAATCAGCCCCAGCATTTT
CASSDWNTPGQVNQPQHF
>-|-|TRBV7-7|TRBJ2-7
TGTGCCAGCAGCTTCTGCGAGCAGTACTTC
CASSFCEQYF
>-|-|TRBV6-6|TRBJ2-7
TGTGCCAGCAGTTACTCGATGTCGGGCTACGAGCAGTACTTC
CASSYSMSGYEQYF
>-|-|TRBV18|TRBJ2-5
TGTGCCAGCTCACCGGTAAAGGGCTTCCAAGAGACCCAGTACTTC
CASSPVKGFQETQYF
>-|-|TRBV6-5|TRBJ2-7
TGTGCCAGCAGTTACTCGAGTAGTTACGAGCAGTACTTC
CASSYSSSYEQYF
>TRBD2|-|TRBV28|TRBJ2-1
TGTGCCAGCAGTTTTGCTAGCGGCTACAATGAGCAGTTCTTC
CASSFASGYNEQFF
>-|-|TRBV20-1|TRBJ2-3
TGCAGTGAACTAGGGGCAGATACGCAGTATTTT
CSELGADTQYF
>-|-|TRBV5-8|TRBJ2-7
TGTGCCAGCAGCTTGGGGCAGGGGATATCCTACGAGCAGTACTTC
CASSLGQGISYEQYF
>-|-|TRBV5-1|TRBJ1-1
TGCGCCAGCAGCTTGGTTTCAGCCTCGAACACTGAAGCTTTCTTT
CASSLVSASNTEAFF
>-|-|TRBV10-3|TRBJ1-1
TGTGCCATCAGTGAGTCGAGCGGGACTGAAGCTTTCTTT
CAISESSGTEAFF
>-|-|TRBV9|TRBJ2-7
TGTGCCAGCAGCCCCGTACCCGGATTCAGCAACGAGCAGTACTTC
CASSPVPGFSNEQYF
>TRBD2|-|TRBV28|TRBJ2-3
TGTGCTTCCGGGACTAGCTGGGATACGCAGTATTTT
CASGTSWDTQYF
>-|-|TRBV6-5|TRBJ1-2
TGTGCCAGCAGTTACTCCCGGGCAAGCTATGGCTACACCTTC
CASSYSRASYGYTF